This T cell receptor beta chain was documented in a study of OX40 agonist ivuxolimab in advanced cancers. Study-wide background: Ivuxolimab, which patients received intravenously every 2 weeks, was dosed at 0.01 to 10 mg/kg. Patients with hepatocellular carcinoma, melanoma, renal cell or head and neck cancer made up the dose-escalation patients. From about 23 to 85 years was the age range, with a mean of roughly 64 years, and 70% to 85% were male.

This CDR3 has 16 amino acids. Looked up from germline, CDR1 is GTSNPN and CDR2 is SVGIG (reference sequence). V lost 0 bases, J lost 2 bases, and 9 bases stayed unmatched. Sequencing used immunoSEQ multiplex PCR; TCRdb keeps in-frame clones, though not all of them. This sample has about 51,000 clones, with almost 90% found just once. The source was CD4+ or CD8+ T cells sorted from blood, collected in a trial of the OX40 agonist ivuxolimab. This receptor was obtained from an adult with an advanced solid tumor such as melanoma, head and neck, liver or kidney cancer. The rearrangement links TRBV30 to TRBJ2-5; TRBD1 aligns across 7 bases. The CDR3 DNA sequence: TGTGCCTGGAGTGTACGTGTAGTCAGGGGGCAAGAGACCCAGTACTTC. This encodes CAWSVRVVRGQETQYF.